These 3 T cell receptor beta chains came from one sample sequenced in a study of shared clonotypes between healthy human individuals. Profiling relied on immunoSEQ multiplex PCR, and the TCRdb table lists in-frame clones only, not all of them. The sample yields approximately 470,000 clones, 65% to 85% seen once. The sequencing input was PBMCs. All receptors come from a woman between 35 and 50 years old in good health. Some clones in this sample may be carry-over from other donors' samples.

The V gene is TRBV9, the J gene TRBJ2-5; 11 nucleotides agree with TRBD1. Germline values: CDR1 SGDLS, CDR2 YYNGEE. The CDR3 is made up of 15 amino acids. Unmatched junction bases numbered 6, after V lost 3 bases and J lost 5 bases. CDR3 protein: CASSDRTGGGETQYF. The CDR3 DNA follows: TGTGCCAGCAGCGACCGGACAGGGGGCGGCGAGACCCAGTACTTC.

Remarks on this clone: Since a far larger clone is one base different, this is likely a read error. V gene TRBV18 combines with J gene TRBJ1-5; no clear D gene. The CDR3 sequence is 13 residues long. Germline CDR1 and CDR2: KGHSH and LQKENI. The V end was cut by 2 bases, the J end by 5 bases, with 7 bases between. CDR3 sequence reads: CASSPTSYQPQHF. The CDR3 DNA follows: TGTGCCAGCTCACCAACCTCATATCAGCCCCAGCATTTT. The whole variable domain, remainder taken from reference TRBV18 and TRBJ1-5, is NAGVMQNPRHLVRRRGQEARLRCSPMKGHSHVYWYRQLPEEGLKFMVYLQKENIIDESGMPKERFSAEFPKEGPSILRIQQVVRGDSAAYFCASSPTSYQPQHFGDGTRLSIL.

The J gene is TRBJ1-2, the V gene TRBV6-6; TRBD1 might be the D (5 bases). The CDR3 spans 12 residues. Per the germline V gene, CDR1 is MNHNY and CDR2 is SVGAGI (reference sequence). V lost 10 bases, J lost 2 bases, and 11 bases lay in between. CDR3 residues: CAIRQGNYGYTF. As DNA, the CDR3 is TGTGCCATCCGGCAGGGAAACTATGGCTACACCTTC.